The 10 T cell receptor beta chains below all came from one sample that was sequenced in a study of blood T cell repertoires in COVID-19. The method was immunoSEQ multiplex PCR; TCRdb's version includes in-frame clones alone and lacks a portion of them. The table lists roughly 430,000 clones, around nine tenths of them singletons. Sequenced: PBMCs or T cells enriched from blood (not recorded which). These receptors all come from a woman aged 18-29 years who had been exposed to COVID-19.

This chain links TRBV25-1 with TRBJ2-5, with 12 bases fitting TRBD2. The ends lost 6 bases at V and 2 bases at J; junction bases unmatched: 13. Germline CDR1 reads MGHDK; CDR2 reads SYGVNS. The CDR3 covers 18 residues. In DNA form, the CDR3 reads TGTGCCAGCAGCCCTAATCCTACTAGCGGGGGGTTGCAAGAGACCCAGTACTTC. Protein: CASSPNPTSGGLQETQYF.

This chain connects TRBV4-3 to TRBJ2-1; 11 bases line up with TRBD1. This CDR3 has 18 amino acids. V lost 2 bases to trimming and J lost 7 bases; unmatched junction nucleotides: 13. The V gene's germline CDR1 is LGHNA and CDR2 YSLEER. In DNA form, the CDR3 reads TGCGCCAGCAGCCAAAGCGCCGGGACAGGGGGGGTCTGGAATGAGCAGTTCTTC. Its translation: CASSQSAGTGGVWNEQFF.

The chain couples TRBV15 to TRBJ2-7, with a tentative D call TRBD1 (6 bases). Germline V lookup: CDR1 LNHNV, CDR2 YYDKDF (reference sequence). The CDR3 length is 15 residues. V was trimmed by 3 bases and J by 3 bases, leaving 15 bases between them. The CDR3 sequence is CATSSLTGGNYEQYF. CDR3 DNA sequence: TGTGCCACCAGCAGTCTGACAGGAGGCAACTACGAGCAGTACTTC.

The chain links TRBV4-3 to TRBJ1-3; D might be TRBD1 (5 bases). This CDR3 spans 16 amino acids. The ends were cut back, 5 bases at V and 0 bases at J, with 14 bases in the middle. Germline V gene lookup returns CDR1 LGHNA and CDR2 YSLEER. CDR3 coding DNA: TGCGCCAGCAGCTACTTAGGGGCCAGCTCTGGAAACACCATATATTTT. This translates into CASSYLGASSGNTIYF.

CDR3 DNA sequence: TGCGCCAGCACCGAGTCTAACTATGGCTACACCTTC. As protein: CASTESNYGYTF. V and J are TRBV5-1 and TRBJ1-2; D uncertain. There are 12 residues in the CDR3. V was cut by 6 bases and J by 0 bases, with 6 bases left in between. Germline loops: CDR1 SGHRS, CDR2 YFSETQ. The full variable domain, rest sourced from reference TRBV5-1 and TRBJ1-2, is KAGVTQTPRYLIKTRGQQVTLSCSPISGHRSVSWYQQTPGQGLQFLFEYFSETQRNKGNFPGRFSGRQFSNSRSEMNVSTLELGDSALYLCASTESNYGYTFGSGTRLTVV.

This chain connects TRBV7-3 to TRBJ1-6; a possible D gene is TRBD1 (5 bases). Germline lookup yields CDR1 SGHTA and CDR2 FQGTGA. Trimming cost V 6 bases and J 8 bases, with 14 bases left between them. The CDR3 is made up of 14 amino acids. CDR3 nucleotide sequence: TGTGCCAGCAGTCGTAACGGGGGGGATTCACCCCTCCACTTT. It encodes CASSRNGGDSPLHF.

V usage is TRBV11-1 and J usage is TRBJ2-1; TRBD2 matches at 11 bases. The CDR3 length is 16 residues. Trimming cost V 1 base and J 5 bases; bases outside gene matches: 4. The germline gives CDR1 SGHAT, CDR2 FQDESV (reference sequence). The CDR3 nucleotides read TGTGCCAGCAGCTTAGAAAGACTAGCGGGGCACAATGAGCAGTTCTTC. Its protein product is CASSLERLAGHNEQFF.

The table lists this clone with a count of one. An end of the junction does not agree with germline; a read error may underlie this. The gene calls are TRBV6-5 and TRBJ1-5; D is perhaps TRBD1 (5 bases). The CDR3 consists of 13 residues. Germline CDR1 and CDR2: MNHEY and SVGAGI. The CDR3 coding sequence is TGTACCAGCAGTTACAACAGGAATCAGCCCCAGCATTTT. Translating gives CTSSYNRNQPQHF.

The rearrangement joins TRBV19 to TRBJ1-5; TRBD1 might be the D (5 bases). CDR3 length: 14 amino acids. Germline V gives CDR1 LNHDA, CDR2 SQIVND (reference sequence). V dropped 6 bases and J dropped 5 bases, with 14 bases sitting between them. CDR3 residues: CASSQRQSDQPQHF. CDR3 sequence (DNA): TGTGCCAGTAGCCAGAGACAGTCGGATCAGCCCCAGCATTTT.

The chain joins TRBV28 to TRBJ2-3, with 8 bases matching TRBD1. CDR3 length: 17 residues. The junction had 12 bases not matched to a gene; V was cut back by 5 bases and J by 2 bases. Germline values: CDR1 MDHEN, CDR2 SYDVKM. The CDR3 region has the DNA TGTGCCAGCAGTCGGTGGAAGACAGGGGCGTCCACAGATACGCAGTATTTT. It translates to CASSRWKTGASTDTQYF. The variable domain in full, with the rest retrieved from reference TRBV28 and TRBJ2-3, is DVKVTQSSRYLVKRTGEKVFLECVQDMDHENMFWYRQDPGLGLRLIYFSYDVKMKEKGDIPEGYSVSREKKERFSLILESASTNQTSMYLCASSRWKTGASTDTQYFGPGTRLTVL.